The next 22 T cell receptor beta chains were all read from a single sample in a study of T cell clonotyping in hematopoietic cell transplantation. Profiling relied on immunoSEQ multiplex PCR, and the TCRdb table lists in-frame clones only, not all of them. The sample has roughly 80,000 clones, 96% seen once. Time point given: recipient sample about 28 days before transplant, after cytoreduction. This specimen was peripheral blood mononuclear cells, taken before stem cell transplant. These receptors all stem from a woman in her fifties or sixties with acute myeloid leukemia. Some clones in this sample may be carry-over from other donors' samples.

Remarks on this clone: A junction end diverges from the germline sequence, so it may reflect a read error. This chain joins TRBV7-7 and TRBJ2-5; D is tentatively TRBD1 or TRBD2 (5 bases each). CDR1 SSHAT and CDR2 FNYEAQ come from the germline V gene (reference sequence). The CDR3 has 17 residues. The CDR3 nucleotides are TGTGCTAGCAGCTTCGGCACCTCTGGGGGAGTTGGAAAGACCCAGTACTTC. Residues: CASSFGTSGGVGKTQYF.

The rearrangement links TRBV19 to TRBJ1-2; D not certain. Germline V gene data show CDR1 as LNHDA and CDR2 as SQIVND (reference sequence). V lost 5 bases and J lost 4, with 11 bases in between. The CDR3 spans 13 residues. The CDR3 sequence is CASSSQNIYGYTF. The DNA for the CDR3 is TGTGCCAGTAGTTCCCAAAACATCTATGGCTACACCTTC.

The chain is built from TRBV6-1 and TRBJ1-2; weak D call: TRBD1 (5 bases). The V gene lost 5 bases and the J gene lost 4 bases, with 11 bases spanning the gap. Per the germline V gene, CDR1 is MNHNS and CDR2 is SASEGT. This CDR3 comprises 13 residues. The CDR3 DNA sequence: TGTGCCAGCAGTATCGGGGGGGGCTATGGCTACACCTTC. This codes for CASSIGGGYGYTF.

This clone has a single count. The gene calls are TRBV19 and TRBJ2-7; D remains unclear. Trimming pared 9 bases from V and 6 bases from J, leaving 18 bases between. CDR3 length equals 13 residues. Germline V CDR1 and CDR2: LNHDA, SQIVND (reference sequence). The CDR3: CARPIALGCEQYF. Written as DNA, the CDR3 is TGTGCCAGGCCGATTGCTCTGGGGTGCGAGCAGTACTTC.

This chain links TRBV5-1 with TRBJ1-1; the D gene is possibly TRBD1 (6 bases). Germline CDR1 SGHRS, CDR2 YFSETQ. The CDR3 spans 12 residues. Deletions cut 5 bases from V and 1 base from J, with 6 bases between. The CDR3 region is CASRGGNTEAFF. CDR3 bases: TGCGCCAGCAGAGGGGGGAACACTGAAGCTTTCTTT.

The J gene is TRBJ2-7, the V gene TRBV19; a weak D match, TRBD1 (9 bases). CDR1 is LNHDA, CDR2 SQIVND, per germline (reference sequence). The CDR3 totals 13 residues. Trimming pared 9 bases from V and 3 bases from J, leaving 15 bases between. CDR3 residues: CASGGDRDYEQYF. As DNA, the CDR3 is TGTGCCAGCGGGGGGGACAGGGACTACGAGCAGTACTTC.

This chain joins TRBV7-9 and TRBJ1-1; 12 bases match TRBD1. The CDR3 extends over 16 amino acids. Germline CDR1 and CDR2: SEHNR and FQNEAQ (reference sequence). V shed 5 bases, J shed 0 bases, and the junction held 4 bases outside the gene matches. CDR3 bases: TGTGCCAGCAGCCCGGGGACAGGGGGCCTGAACACTGAAGCTTTCTTT. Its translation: CASSPGTGGLNTEAFF.

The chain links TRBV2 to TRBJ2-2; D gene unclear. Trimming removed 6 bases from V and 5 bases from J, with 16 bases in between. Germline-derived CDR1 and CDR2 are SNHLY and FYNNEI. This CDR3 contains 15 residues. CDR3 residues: CASSPGPPGTGELFF. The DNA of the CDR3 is TGTGCCAGCAGCCCCGGGCCCCCCGGGACCGGGGAGCTGTTTTTT.

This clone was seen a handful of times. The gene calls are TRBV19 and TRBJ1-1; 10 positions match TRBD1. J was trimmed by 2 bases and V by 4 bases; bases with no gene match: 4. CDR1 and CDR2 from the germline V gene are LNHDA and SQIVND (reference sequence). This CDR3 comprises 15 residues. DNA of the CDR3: TGTGCCAGTAGTACCCGACAGGGGGCTAACACTGAAGCTTTCTTT. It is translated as CASSTRQGANTEAFF.

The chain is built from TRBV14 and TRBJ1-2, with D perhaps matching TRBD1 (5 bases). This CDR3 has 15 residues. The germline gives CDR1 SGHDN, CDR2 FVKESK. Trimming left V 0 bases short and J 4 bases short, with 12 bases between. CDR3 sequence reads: CASSQDLGTAYGYTF. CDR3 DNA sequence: TGTGCCAGCAGCCAAGATCTCGGGACGGCCTATGGCTACACCTTC.

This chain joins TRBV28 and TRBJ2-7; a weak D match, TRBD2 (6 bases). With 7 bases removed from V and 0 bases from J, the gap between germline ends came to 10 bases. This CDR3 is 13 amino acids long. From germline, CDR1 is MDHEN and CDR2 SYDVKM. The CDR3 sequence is CASIGTPSYEQYF. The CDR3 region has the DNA TGTGCCAGCATCGGGACTCCCTCCTACGAGCAGTACTTC. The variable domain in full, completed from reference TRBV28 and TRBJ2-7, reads DVKVTQSSRYLVKRTGEKVFLECVQDMDHENMFWYRQDPGLGLRLIYFSYDVKMKEKGDIPEGYSVSREKKERFSLILESASTNQTSMYLCASIGTPSYEQYFGPGTRLTVT.

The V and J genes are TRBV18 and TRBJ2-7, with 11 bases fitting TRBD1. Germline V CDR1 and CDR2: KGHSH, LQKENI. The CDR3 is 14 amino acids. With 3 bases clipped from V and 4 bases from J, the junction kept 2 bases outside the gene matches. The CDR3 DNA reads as TGTGCCAGCTCACCGGACAGGGGGCGATACGAGCAGTACTTC. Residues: CASSPDRGRYEQYF.

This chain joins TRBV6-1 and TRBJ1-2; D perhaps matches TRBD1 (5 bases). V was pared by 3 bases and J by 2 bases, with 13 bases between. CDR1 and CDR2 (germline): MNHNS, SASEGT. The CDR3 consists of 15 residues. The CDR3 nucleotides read TGTGCCAGCAGTGATCGGAGGGGCGAGAACTATGGCTACACCTTC. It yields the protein CASSDRRGENYGYTF.

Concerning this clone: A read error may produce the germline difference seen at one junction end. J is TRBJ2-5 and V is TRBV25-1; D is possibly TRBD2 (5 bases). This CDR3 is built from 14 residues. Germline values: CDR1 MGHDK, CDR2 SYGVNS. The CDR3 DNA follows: TGTGCCAGCAGGGAATACGGGGTACAAGAGACCCAGTACTTC. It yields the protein CASREYGVQETQYF. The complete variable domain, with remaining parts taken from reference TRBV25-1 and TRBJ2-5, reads EADIYQTPRYLVIGTGKKITLECSQTMGHDKMYWYQQDPGMELHLIHYSYGVNSTEKGDLSSESTVSRIRTEHFPLTLESARPSHTSQYLCASREYGVQETQYFGPGTRLLVL.

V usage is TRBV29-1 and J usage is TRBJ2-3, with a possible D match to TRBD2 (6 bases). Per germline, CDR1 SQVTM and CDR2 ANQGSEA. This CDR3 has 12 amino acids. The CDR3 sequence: CRAGLAGDTQYF. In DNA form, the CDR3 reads TGCAGGGCCGGACTGGCGGGGGATACGCAGTATTTT.

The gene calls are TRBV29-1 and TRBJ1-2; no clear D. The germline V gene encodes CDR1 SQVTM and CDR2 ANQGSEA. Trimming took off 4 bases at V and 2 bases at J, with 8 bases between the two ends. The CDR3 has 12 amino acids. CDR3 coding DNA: TGCAGCGTTGGCAGGCCAAACTATGGCTACACCTTC. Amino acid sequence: CSVGRPNYGYTF.

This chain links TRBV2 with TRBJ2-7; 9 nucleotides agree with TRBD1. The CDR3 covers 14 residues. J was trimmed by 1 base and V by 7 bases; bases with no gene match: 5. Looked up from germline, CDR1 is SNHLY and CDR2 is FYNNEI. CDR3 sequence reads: CASKTGGVSYEQYF. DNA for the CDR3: TGTGCCAGCAAGACAGGGGGGGTATCCTACGAGCAGTACTTC.

The CDR3 sequence is CACRRVNYGYTF. The CDR3 nucleotides are TGTGCCTGCCGCAGGGTAAACTATGGCTACACCTTC. The chain couples TRBV30 to TRBJ1-2; the D gene is possibly TRBD1 (5 bases). Trimming shortened V by 6 bases and J by 2 bases, and 10 bases separated the two germline ends. The CDR3 loop spans 12 amino acids. Looked up from germline, CDR1 is GTSNPN and CDR2 is SVGIG (reference sequence).

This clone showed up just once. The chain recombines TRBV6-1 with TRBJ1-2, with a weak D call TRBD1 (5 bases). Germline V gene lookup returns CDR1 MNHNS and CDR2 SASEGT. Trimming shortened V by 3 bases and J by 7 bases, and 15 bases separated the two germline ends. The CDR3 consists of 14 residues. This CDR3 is CASSDILQGPGYTF. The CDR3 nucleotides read TGTGCCAGCAGTGATATCCTCCAGGGTCCTGGCTACACCTTC.

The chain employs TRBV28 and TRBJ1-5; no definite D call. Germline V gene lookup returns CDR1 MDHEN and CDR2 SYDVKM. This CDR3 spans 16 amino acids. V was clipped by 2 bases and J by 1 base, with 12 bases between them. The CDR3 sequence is CASSLTALGSNQPQHF. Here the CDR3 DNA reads TGTGCCAGCAGTTTAACGGCATTGGGGAGCAATCAGCCCCAGCATTTT.

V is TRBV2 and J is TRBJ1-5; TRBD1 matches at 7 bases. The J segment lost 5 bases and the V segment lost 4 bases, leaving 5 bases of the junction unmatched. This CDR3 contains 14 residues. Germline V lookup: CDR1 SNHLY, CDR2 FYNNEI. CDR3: CASSARRGYQPQHF. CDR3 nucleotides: TGTGCCAGCAGTGCGCGCAGGGGGTATCAGCCCCAGCATTTT.

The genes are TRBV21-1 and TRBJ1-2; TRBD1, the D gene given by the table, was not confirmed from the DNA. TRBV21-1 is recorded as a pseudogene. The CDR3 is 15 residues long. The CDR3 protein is CASREPGQGANGYTF. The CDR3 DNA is TGTGCCAGCAGAGAACCGGGACAGGGGGCCAATGGCTACACCTTC.